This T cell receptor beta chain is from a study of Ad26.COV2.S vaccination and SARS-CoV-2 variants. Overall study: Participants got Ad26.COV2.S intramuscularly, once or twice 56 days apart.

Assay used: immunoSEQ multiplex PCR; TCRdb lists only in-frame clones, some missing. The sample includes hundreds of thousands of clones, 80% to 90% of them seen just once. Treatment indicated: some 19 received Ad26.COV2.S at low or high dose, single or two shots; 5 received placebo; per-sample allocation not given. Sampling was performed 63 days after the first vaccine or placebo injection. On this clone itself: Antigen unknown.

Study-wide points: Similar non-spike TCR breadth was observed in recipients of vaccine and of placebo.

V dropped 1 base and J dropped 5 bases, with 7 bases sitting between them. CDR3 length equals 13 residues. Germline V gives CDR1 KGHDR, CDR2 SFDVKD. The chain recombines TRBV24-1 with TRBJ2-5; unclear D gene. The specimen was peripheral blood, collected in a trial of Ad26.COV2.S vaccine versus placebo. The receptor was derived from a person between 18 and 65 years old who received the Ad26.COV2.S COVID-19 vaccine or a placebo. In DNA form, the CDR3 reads TGTGCCACCAGTGATTTAGATGGTGAGACCCAGTACTTC. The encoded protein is CATSDLDGETQYF.